These 30 T cell receptor beta chains originate from one sample sequenced in a study of blood T cell repertoires in COVID-19. TCRdb's copy holds only in-frame clones and misses some; the assay was immunoSEQ multiplex PCR. The profile shows about 97,000 clones, just under 90% of them singletons. Sequenced material: peripheral blood. The receptors were sampled from a human donor in a cohort sampled during active COVID-19.

The CDR3 region has the DNA TGTGCCAGCAGTTACCTAAGGGAGATGAACACTGAAGCTTTCTTT. Encoded protein: CASSYLREMNTEAFF. This sequence joins TRBV6-2 or TRBV6-3 and TRBJ1-1; D call uncertain. The V end was cut by 2 bases, the J end by 0 bases, with 10 bases between. The CDR3 has 15 residues. Germline V gene sequence: CDR1 MNHEY, CDR2 SVGEGT.

This chain links TRBV4-1 with TRBJ1-2, with TRBD1 matching 7 bases. This CDR3 comprises 15 residues. The J segment lost 2 bases and the V segment lost 4 bases, leaving 7 bases of the junction unmatched. Germline loops: CDR1 MGHRA, CDR2 YSYEKL. Here the CDR3 reads CASSRDPTGNYGYTF. In DNA form, the CDR3 reads TGCGCCAGCAGCCGAGACCCGACAGGGAACTATGGCTACACCTTC.

The chain combines TRBV2 with TRBJ2-7; tentative D call: TRBD1 (6 bases). V dropped 2 bases and J dropped 4 bases, with 12 bases sitting between them. CDR3 length: 14 amino acids. From germline, CDR1 is SNHLY and CDR2 FYNNEI. CDR3 DNA: TGTGCCAGCAGTGAATCTTACAGGGCATACGAGCAGTACTTC. Translating gives CASSESYRAYEQYF.

The V call is TRBV27, the J call TRBJ1-6, with TRBD1 as a possible D gene (6 bases). This CDR3 has 15 residues. CDR1 and CDR2 from the germline V gene are MNHEY and SMNVEV (reference sequence). Trimming shortened V by 4 bases and J by 9 bases, and 16 bases separated the two germline ends. The CDR3 here is CASSSLWTVPSPLHF. In nucleotides, the CDR3 is TGTGCCAGCAGTTCCCTCTGGACAGTCCCTTCACCCCTCCACTTT.

The chain has TRBV2 and TRBJ1-2; no clear D. Germline V gene lookup returns CDR1 SNHLY and CDR2 FYNNEI. CDR3 size: 11 residues. The V end was cut by 6 bases, the J end by 6 bases, with 8 bases between. This CDR3 is CASSDTDGYTF. The CDR3 DNA reads as TGTGCCAGCAGCGACACTGATGGCTACACCTTC. The whole variable domain, filled in from reference TRBV2 and TRBJ1-2, reads EPEVTQTPSHQVTQMGQEVILRCVPISNHLYFYWYRQILGQKVEFLVSFYNNEISEKSEIFDDQFSVERPDGSNFTLKIRSTKLEDSAMYFCASSDTDGYTFGSGTRLTVV.

The chain couples TRBV7-3 to TRBJ2-7; a possible D gene is TRBD2 (5 bases). Germline CDR1 is SGHTA and CDR2 is FQGTGA. V lost 1 base and J 0 bases, leaving 16 bases between the germline ends. The CDR3 is 17 residues long. CDR3 coding DNA: TGTGCCAGCAGCTTAAGTGCAAACGAGGGTCTCTCCTACGAGCAGTACTTC. Its protein product is CASSLSANEGLSYEQYF. Filled out from reference TRBV7-3 and TRBJ2-7, the complete variable domain reads GAGVSQTPSNKVTEKGKYVELRCDPISGHTALYWYRQSLGQGPEFLIYFQGTGAADDSGLPNDRFFAVRPEGSVSTLKIQRTERGDSAVYLCASSLSANEGLSYEQYFGPGTRLTVT.

The rearrangement joins TRBV29-1 to TRBJ1-4; TRBD1 agrees at 7 bases. Looked up from germline, CDR1 is SQVTM and CDR2 is ANQGSEA. The CDR3 runs to 15 residues. J was trimmed by 0 bases and V by 8 bases; bases with no gene match: 9. Here the CDR3 reads CSTRAGTATNEKLFF. The CDR3 bases are TGCAGCACACGGGCCGGGACAGCAACTAATGAAAAACTGTTTTTT.

This chain connects TRBV6-5 to TRBJ1-5, with 10 bases fitting TRBD1. The germline V gene has CDR1 MNHEY and CDR2 SVGAGI. The CDR3 has 15 amino acids. Trimming removed 6 bases from V and 5 bases from J; junction bases left unmatched: 7. CDR3 nucleotide sequence: TGTGCCAGCAGCCGGGGACAGGGGTTTGATCAGCCCCAGCATTTT. Translation: CASSRGQGFDQPQHF.

V usage is TRBV28 and J usage is TRBJ2-5; possibly TRBD2 for D (7 bases). The V and J ends lost 2 bases and 5 bases respectively, with 12 bases between them. The CDR3 is 14 amino acids. Germline CDR1 MDHEN, CDR2 SYDVKM. CDR3 DNA: TGTGCCAGCAGTTTACCGGGGGGCAGTGAGACCCAGTACTTC. As protein: CASSLPGGSETQYF.

The chain has TRBV12-3 or TRBV12-4 and TRBJ1-2, with D unresolved. CDR3 length: 12 residues. V was clipped by 2 bases and J by 4 bases, with 5 bases between them. The CDR3 is CASSLLRYGYTF. The CDR3 DNA reads TGTGCCAGCAGTTTACTTCGCTATGGCTACACCTTC.

V is TRBV3-1 (or the pseudogene TRBV3-2) and J is TRBJ1-3, with a possible D match to TRBD1 (6 bases). V was shortened by 2 bases and J by 0 bases, with 11 bases between the two germline ends. The CDR3 spans 16 residues. Germline values: CDR1 LGHDT, CDR2 YNNKEL (reference sequence). CDR3 loop: CASSQSDRYSGNTIYF. CDR3 DNA: TGTGCCAGCAGCCAATCCGACAGGTACTCTGGAAACACCATATATTTT.

V and J are TRBV5-1 and TRBJ2-1, with 8 bases lining up with TRBD1. The V segment lost 0 bases and the J segment 8 bases; nucleotides outside the gene matches: 7. CDR3 length equals 15 residues. Germline loops: CDR1 SGHRS, CDR2 YFSETQ. The CDR3, as DNA: TGCGCCAGCAGCTTGGCCGGACAGGGCATCTATGAGCAGTTCTTC. The encoded protein is CASSLAGQGIYEQFF.

The chain couples TRBV27 to TRBJ2-1, with a tentative D call TRBD2 (6 bases). Germline CDR1 is MNHEY and CDR2 is SMNVEV (reference sequence). V dropped 5 bases and J dropped 6 bases, with 17 bases sitting between them. This CDR3 comprises 15 residues. The CDR3 DNA is TGTGCCAGCAGTCCGAGGGACTGGCGCTCCAATGAGCAGTTCTTC. Protein: CASSPRDWRSNEQFF.

This clone was detected once. J is TRBJ1-1 and V is TRBV6-6; D perhaps matches TRBD1 (5 bases). CDR3 length: 13 amino acids. In germline, CDR1 is MNHNY, CDR2 SVGAGI (reference sequence). V was cut by 4 bases and J by 4 bases, with 10 bases left in between. CDR3: CASSSREVTEAFF. For the CDR3, the DNA is TGTGCCAGCAGTTCCAGGGAGGTCACTGAAGCTTTCTTT.

This clone was counted once. This chain uses TRBV7-6 with TRBJ2-7; 8 bases fit TRBD1. V shed 0 bases, J shed 3 bases, and the junction held 7 bases outside the gene matches. The CDR3 contains 16 residues. Germline loops: CDR1 SGHVS, CDR2 FNYEAQ. The CDR3 reads CASSLAGAGGLYEQYF. The DNA of the CDR3 is TGTGCCAGCAGCTTAGCCGGGGCAGGGGGCCTCTACGAGCAGTACTTC.

J is TRBJ2-5 and V is TRBV9; 9 bases align to TRBD1. V gave up 3 bases and J gave up 1 base; unmatched junction bases: 7. The CDR3 extends over 16 amino acids. CDR1 is SGDLS, CDR2 YYNGEE, per germline. The DNA for the CDR3 is TGTGCCAGCAGCGCGGACCACAGGGGGCTCCAAGAGACCCAGTACTTC. Translating gives CASSADHRGLQETQYF.

In its sample, this clone was seen a few times. The V and J genes are TRBV20-1 and TRBJ2-2; a weak D match, TRBD1 (6 bases). Germline values: CDR1 DFQATT, CDR2 SNEGSKA (reference sequence). The V gene lost 3 bases and the J gene lost 4 bases, with 15 bases spanning the gap. This CDR3 spans 15 amino acids. The CDR3 reads CSASPQGPGTGELFF. The CDR3 nucleotides are TGCAGTGCTAGTCCTCAGGGGCCCGGCACCGGGGAGCTGTTTTTT.

This chain links TRBV13 with TRBJ1-2; TRBD1 agrees at 7 bases. V trimming: 0 bases; J trimming: 8 bases; junction bases outside the gene matches: 15. This CDR3 contains 17 residues. The germline CDR1 and CDR2 sequences are PRHDT and FYEKMQ (reference sequence). As DNA, the CDR3 is TGTGCCAGCAGCTTAGGCAGGGGGACTTCGAACGAGGGGGGCTACACCTTC. Its translation: CASSLGRGTSNEGGYTF. Full variable domain (missing parts from reference TRBV13 and TRBJ1-2): AAGVIQSPRHLIKEKRETATLKCYPIPRHDTVYWYQQGPGQDPQFLISFYEKMQSDKGSIPDRFSAQQFSDYHSELNMSSLELGDSALYFCASSLGRGTSNEGGYTFGSGTRLTVV.

In this sample, this clone turned up once. The chain links TRBV19 to TRBJ2-4; 12 bases agree with TRBD2. CDR1 is LNHDA and CDR2 is SQIVND in the germline V gene (reference sequence). This CDR3 comprises 18 residues. The junction had 7 bases not matched to a gene; V was cut back by 4 bases and J by 0 bases. The CDR3 coding sequence is TGTGCCAGTAGTACGATCCCGACTAGCGGGGGAGCCAAAAACATTCAGTACTTC. This codes for CASSTIPTSGGAKNIQYF.

This clone came up a few times. The chain carries TRBV2 and TRBJ2-7, with D perhaps TRBD1 (6 bases). Germline values: CDR1 SNHLY, CDR2 FYNNEI. V was shortened by 6 bases and J by 1 base, with 16 bases between the two germline ends. The CDR3 sequence is 15 residues long. This chain's CDR3 is CASRPVDRISYEQYF. CDR3 coding DNA: TGTGCCAGCAGACCCGTCGACAGGATTTCCTACGAGCAGTACTTC.

The V call is TRBV11-2, the J call TRBJ2-2; no definite D call. The V gene's germline CDR1 is SGHAT and CDR2 FQNNGV. The CDR3 covers 14 residues. V was shortened by 1 base and J by 6 bases, with 9 bases between the two germline ends. The CDR3 loop reads CASSLGQNAGELFF. As DNA, the CDR3 is TGTGCCAGCAGCTTAGGCCAGAATGCCGGGGAGCTGTTTTTT.

This chain links TRBV6-5 with TRBJ2-7, with TRBD2 identical over 13 bases. There are 15 residues in the CDR3. Germline trimming cut 5 bases from V and 1 base from J; bases unmatched to any gene: 2. Germline lookup yields CDR1 MNHEY and CDR2 SVGAGI. CDR3 bases: TGTGCCAGCAGTCGGGGACTAGCGGGATCCTACGAGCAGTACTTC. This sequence encodes CASSRGLAGSYEQYF.

This clone was seen only a few times. V usage is TRBV3-1 (or the pseudogene TRBV3-2) and J usage is TRBJ1-1, with TRBD1 matching over 9 bases. This CDR3 comprises 14 residues. V lost 5 bases and J lost 1; bases outside the gene matches: 2. In germline, CDR1 is LGHDT, CDR2 YNNKEL (reference sequence). The chain's CDR3 is CASSTGQGNTEAFF. CDR3 in DNA: TGTGCCAGCAGCACGGGACAGGGGAACACTGAAGCTTTCTTT.

This sequence joins TRBV6-5 and TRBJ1-3; D is unresolved. The germline gives CDR1 MNHEY, CDR2 SVGAGI. The CDR3 consists of 15 residues. V lost 3 bases and J lost 0, with 9 bases in between. CDR3 residues: CASSYAGISGNTIYF. CDR3 in DNA: TGTGCCAGCAGTTATGCAGGAATCTCTGGAAACACCATATATTTT.

The chain has TRBV7-8 and TRBJ2-1; weak D call: TRBD2 (7 bases). The germline gives CDR1 SGHVS, CDR2 FQNEAQ. V lost 5 bases to trimming and J lost 4 bases, with 15 bases between them. This CDR3 spans 15 amino acids. CDR3 DNA: TGTGCCAGCAGCCCCGGGGGGCATGGTTACAATGAGCAGTTCTTC. It translates to CASSPGGHGYNEQFF.

The rearrangement uses TRBV6-5 and TRBJ1-1; 7 nucleotides line up with TRBD1. CDR1 and CDR2 from the germline V gene are MNHEY and SVGAGI. The trim removed 0 bases at V and 7 bases at J, leaving 11 bases unmatched. The CDR3 totals 16 residues. The CDR3 spells CASSYSTTGRAGEAFF. CDR3 coding DNA: TGTGCCAGCAGTTACTCTACGACAGGGCGGGCGGGTGAAGCTTTCTTT.

The CDR3 loop is CASRPTGFYYGYTF. CDR3 in DNA: TGTGCCAGCAGGCCTACAGGGTTTTACTATGGCTACACCTTC. This rearrangement joins TRBV7-9 to TRBJ1-2; the D gene is possibly TRBD1 (6 bases). Looked up from germline, CDR1 is SEHNR and CDR2 is FQNEAQ (reference sequence). V lost 6 bases, J lost 3 bases, and 14 bases lay in between. The CDR3 loop spans 14 amino acids. The complete variable domain, with remaining parts taken from reference TRBV7-9 and TRBJ1-2, reads DTGVSQNPRHKITKRGQNVTFRCDPISEHNRLYWYRQTLGQGPEFLTYFQNEAQLEKSRLLSDRFSAERPKGSFSTLEIQRTEQGDSAMYLCASRPTGFYYGYTFGSGTRLTVV.

The chain is built from TRBV19 and TRBJ2-1; D perhaps matches TRBD2 (5 bases). From germline, CDR1 is LNHDA and CDR2 SQIVND (reference sequence). The CDR3 length is 15 residues. The V end lost 2 bases, the J end lost 0 bases, and 8 bases lay between the germline ends. As DNA, the CDR3 is TGTGCCAGTAGTATATCTGGGAGCTCCTACAATGAGCAGTTCTTC. Protein product: CASSISGSSYNEQFF.

The J gene is TRBJ2-3, the V gene TRBV3-1 (or the pseudogene TRBV3-2), with 9 bases identical to TRBD2. Germline CDR1 is LGHDT and CDR2 is YNNKEL (reference sequence). Trimming took 1 base from V and 4 from J; bases not matched to a gene: 9. CDR3 length equals 17 residues. The CDR3 loop is CASSQVPLAGIADTQYF. CDR3 sequence (DNA): TGTGCCAGCAGCCAAGTACCGCTAGCGGGAATAGCAGATACGCAGTATTTT.

The chain employs TRBV19 and TRBJ1-5; 10 bases line up with TRBD1. Germline values: CDR1 LNHDA, CDR2 SQIVND (reference sequence). V dropped 6 bases and J dropped 3; count of bases not matched to a gene: 5. CDR3 length: 15 amino acids. The CDR3 DNA reads TGTGCCAGTAGCCCGGGACAGGGGCCCAATCAGCCCCAGCATTTT. It yields the protein CASSPGQGPNQPQHF.